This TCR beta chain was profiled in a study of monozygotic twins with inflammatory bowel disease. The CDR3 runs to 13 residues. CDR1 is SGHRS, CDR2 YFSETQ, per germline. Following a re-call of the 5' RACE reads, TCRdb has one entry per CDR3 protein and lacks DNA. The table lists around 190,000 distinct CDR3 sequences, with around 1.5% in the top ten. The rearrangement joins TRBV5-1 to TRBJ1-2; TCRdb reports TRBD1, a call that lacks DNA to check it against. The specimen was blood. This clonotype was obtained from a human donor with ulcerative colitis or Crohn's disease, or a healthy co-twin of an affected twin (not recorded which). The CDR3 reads CASSLEQGFGYTF.